This passage covers 22 T cell receptor beta chains from one sample sequenced in a study of shared clonotypes between healthy human individuals. The assay was immunoSEQ multiplex PCR, and TCRdb's table has in-frame clones only and misses some. Of 2 million to 2.5 million clones listed, approximately 96% are singletons. The sequenced sample consisted of naive CD4+ T cells sorted from blood. Stated subset: CD45RA+ positively selected. Receptor source: a man aged 18-30 years in good health.

As to this clone: One end of the junction is discordant with germline, which a read error may explain. This sequence joins TRBV7-7 and TRBJ2-1, with 15 bases that match TRBD2. This CDR3 is 16 amino acids long. CDR1 and CDR2 (germline): SSHAT, FNYEAQ (reference sequence). The CDR3 protein is CASSLARTSGRDEQFF. The CDR3 DNA sequence: TGTGCTAGCAGCTTAGCGAGGACTAGCGGGAGGGATGAGCAGTTCTTC.

In its sample, this clone was seen once. The V and J genes are TRBV10-3 and TRBJ1-4, with D possibly TRBD1 on 5 matching bases. The length of the CDR3 is 15 residues. The V end was cut by 0 bases, the J end by 5 bases, with 10 bases between. The germline V gene encodes CDR1 ENHRY and CDR2 SYGVKD. As DNA, the CDR3 is TGTGCCATCAGTGAGTCGGAGGCAGGGAATGAAAAACTGTTTTTT. It yields the protein CAISESEAGNEKLFF.

About this clone: Other DNA sequences in this specimen translate into the identical CDR3. The chain links TRBV6-5 to TRBJ2-7, with 8 bases matching TRBD2. Germline trimming cut 0 bases from V and 1 base from J; bases unmatched to any gene: 2. The CDR3 is 15 amino acids. CDR1 MNHEY and CDR2 SVGAGI come from the germline V gene. Here the CDR3 DNA reads TGTGCCAGCAGTTACTCAGCGGGAGCATCCTACGAGCAGTACTTC. This translates into CASSYSAGASYEQYF.

This clone occurred once. V usage is TRBV4-3 and J usage is TRBJ2-2; D may be TRBD2 (5 bases). This CDR3 is 14 amino acids long. The V gene lost 1 base and the J gene lost 5 bases, with 8 bases spanning the gap. CDR1 and CDR2 from the germline V gene are LGHNA and YSLEER. CDR3 coding DNA: TGCGCCAGCAGCCAAGTTCGGGGTACCGGGGAGCTGTTTTTT. This sequence encodes CASSQVRGTGELFF.

The rearrangement links TRBV30 to TRBJ2-7; D might be TRBD2 (6 bases). CDR3 length: 13 residues. V gave up 5 bases and J gave up 2 bases, with 13 bases separating them. CDR1 is GTSNPN, CDR2 SVGIG, per germline (reference sequence). For the CDR3, the DNA is TGTGCCTGGTCGGGACTTGGGACCTACGAGCAGTACTTC. It codes for CAWSGLGTYEQYF. Full variable domain (rest looked up from reference TRBV30 and TRBJ2-7): SQTIHQWPATLVQPVGSPLSLECTVEGTSNPNLYWYRQAAGRGLQLLFYSVGIGQISSEVPQNLSASRPQDRQFILSSKKLLLSDSGFYLCAWSGLGTYEQYFGPGTRLTVT.

With regard to this clone: This CDR3 is also generated by other DNA sequences in the sample. J is TRBJ2-7 and V is TRBV5-1; 9 bases line up with TRBD2. Per germline, CDR1 SGHRS and CDR2 YFSETQ. J lost 2 bases, V lost 0 bases, and 3 bases had no gene match. The length of the CDR3 is 15 residues. CDR3 residues: CASSLESSGTYEQYF. The CDR3 DNA reads as TGCGCCAGCAGCTTGGAGTCTAGCGGGACCTACGAGCAGTACTTC.

As regards this clone: The same CDR3 also results from other DNA sequences found in this sample. The V gene is TRBV6-5, the J gene TRBJ2-7; D is ambiguous. The CDR3 runs 11 residues. The germline gives CDR1 MNHEY, CDR2 SVGAGI. V was trimmed by 3 bases and J by 7 bases, leaving 7 bases between them. The CDR3 DNA reads as TGTGCCAGCAGTTATCTTGGGGAGCAGTACTTC. Protein product: CASSYLGEQYF.

This chain uses TRBV14 with TRBJ1-5; no reliable D call. CDR1 is SGHDN, CDR2 FVKESK, per germline. This CDR3 contains 10 residues. Trimming removed 8 bases from V and 6 bases from J, with 5 bases in between. CDR3 sequence (DNA): TGTGCCAGCTTGGTTCAGCCCCAGCATTTT. Its translation is CASLVQPQHF.

The genes are TRBV14 and TRBJ2-3; D might be TRBD1 (6 bases). Trimming cost V 0 bases and J 0 bases, with 13 bases left between them. The CDR3 runs 17 residues. Germline V gene lookup returns CDR1 SGHDN and CDR2 FVKESK. In nucleotides, the CDR3 is TGTGCCAGCAGCCAAGATTGGTACAGGGAGAGCACAGATACGCAGTATTTT. Translating gives CASSQDWYRESTDTQYF.

V is TRBV30 and J is TRBJ2-1, with D perhaps TRBD1 (6 bases). V lost 0 bases to trimming and J lost 8 bases, with 20 bases between them. CDR1 GTSNPN and CDR2 SVGIG come from the germline V gene (reference sequence). This CDR3 has 16 amino acids. Written as DNA, the CDR3 is TGTGCCTGGAGTGTACATGGGGGCCTACCTTGGGATGAGCAGTTCTTC. This translates into CAWSVHGGLPWDEQFF.

The rearrangement links TRBV10-2 to TRBJ2-7; a possible D gene is TRBD2 (6 bases). Per germline, CDR1 WSHSY and CDR2 SAAADI. V was shortened by 5 bases and J by 7 bases, with 15 bases between the two germline ends. The CDR3 covers 13 residues. The CDR3 is CASSPIDGGEQYF. The CDR3, as DNA: TGCGCCAGCAGTCCGATCGATGGAGGGGAGCAGTACTTC.

This clone was counted a single time. The chain is built from TRBV2 and TRBJ2-7, with D unclear. V lost 7 bases, J lost 3 bases, and 10 bases lay in between. Germline V gene data show CDR1 as SNHLY and CDR2 as FYNNEI. The CDR3 is 12 residues long. The CDR3 coding sequence is TGTGCCAGCAACGGACGCCGCTACGAGCAGTACTTC. This codes for CASNGRRYEQYF.

This clone showed up just once. The chain recombines TRBV10-3 with TRBJ2-1; 12 bases map to TRBD2. The CDR3 is 15 residues long. The ends lost 2 bases at V and 7 bases at J; junction bases unmatched: 3. Germline V gene sequence: CDR1 ENHRY, CDR2 SYGVKD. The CDR3 loop is CAISESLAGGNEQFF. Written as DNA, the CDR3 is TGTGCCATCAGTGAGAGTCTAGCGGGAGGGAATGAGCAGTTCTTC.

This chain uses TRBV6-5 with TRBJ1-1; TRBD1 matches 7 bases. The CDR3 has 14 amino acids. After removal of 4 bases from V and 1 base from J, the junction contained 3 bases not matched to a gene. Per the germline V gene, CDR1 is MNHEY and CDR2 is SVGAGI. CDR3 amino acids: CASSWGQTNTEAFF. CDR3 coding DNA: TGTGCCAGCAGTTGGGGACAGACGAACACTGAAGCTTTCTTT.

The rearrangement uses TRBV11-2 and TRBJ2-7; 8 bases match TRBD1. The CDR3 spans 12 residues. V dropped 5 bases and J dropped 7; count of bases not matched to a gene: 4. CDR1 is SGHAT and CDR2 is FQNNGV in the germline V gene. CDR3 coding DNA: TGTGCCAGCAGCCCAGGGACAGGAGAGCAGTACTTC. Encoded protein: CASSPGTGEQYF.

This sequence joins TRBV30 and TRBJ2-1; possibly TRBD2 for D (6 bases). Between the trimmed V and J ends, which lost 3 bases and 4 bases, there was a span of 16 bases. This CDR3 has 15 amino acids. Germline V gives CDR1 GTSNPN, CDR2 SVGIG (reference sequence). CDR3 protein: CAWRRGSLRYNEQFF. The CDR3 DNA sequence: TGTGCCTGGAGGCGGGGCTCATTAAGATACAATGAGCAGTTCTTC.

V usage is TRBV4-1 and J usage is TRBJ1-5, with D possibly TRBD1 on 5 matching bases. This CDR3 is 17 amino acids long. V was pared by 1 base and J by 6 bases, with 19 bases between. Per germline, CDR1 MGHRA and CDR2 YSYEKL. The CDR3 DNA follows: TGCGCCAGCAGCCAAGTTGGGGGGGGGACGACCATTCAGCCCCAGCATTTT. Translated: CASSQVGGGTTIQPQHF.

This clone was detected only once. The rearrangement links TRBV6-5 to TRBJ2-7, with 7 bases identical to TRBD1. Unmatched junction bases numbered 12, after V lost 10 bases and J lost 3 bases. The CDR3 extends over 14 amino acids. The germline gives CDR1 MNHEY, CDR2 SVGAGI. CDR3 residues: CATYSDRANYEQYF. The CDR3 nucleotides read TGTGCCACTTACTCCGACAGGGCGAACTACGAGCAGTACTTC.

The chain joins TRBV14 to TRBJ2-1; D ambiguous. CDR3 length equals 13 residues. Germline assignment: CDR1 SGHDN and CDR2 FVKESK. The V and J ends lost 0 bases and 9 bases respectively, with 9 bases between them. CDR3 residues: CASSQDYSSEQFF. CDR3 DNA sequence: TGTGCCAGCAGCCAAGATTATAGTTCTGAGCAGTTCTTC.

The gene calls are TRBV7-9 and TRBJ1-5, with a tentative D call TRBD1 (6 bases). V lost 3 bases to trimming and J lost 3 bases, with 12 bases between them. Germline V gene lookup returns CDR1 SEHNR and CDR2 FQNEAQ (reference sequence). The length of the CDR3 is 15 residues. CDR3 region: CASSFGGSLNQPQHF. For the CDR3, the DNA is TGTGCCAGCAGCTTCGGGGGCAGTCTCAATCAGCCCCAGCATTTT.

J is TRBJ1-1 and V is TRBV18, with D unresolved. V was clipped by 4 bases and J by 1 base, with 13 bases between them. The germline V gene encodes CDR1 KGHSH and CDR2 LQKENI. The CDR3 covers 15 residues. The CDR3 nucleotides are TGTGCCAGCTCACGGCAGGAACGGACGAACACTGAAGCTTTCTTT. It specifies CASSRQERTNTEAFF.

V usage is TRBV6-5 and J usage is TRBJ1-6; no definite D call. V lost 2 bases and J 4 bases, leaving 12 bases between the germline ends. The CDR3 runs to 16 residues. The germline V gene encodes CDR1 MNHEY and CDR2 SVGAGI. The CDR3 here is CASSYKVNSYNSPLHF. CDR3 sequence (DNA): TGTGCCAGCAGTTACAAAGTGAACAGTTATAATTCACCCCTCCACTTT.